This T cell receptor beta chain is drawn from a study of blood T cells in healthy people across ages. The study, taken as a whole, reports: Age showed a roughly linear inverse relationship with TCR beta diversity per million T cells. Naive T cell percentage and TCR beta diversity correlated strongly.

Together with a sample-barcoded 5' primer, a J-beta primer mix was included in a second PCR lasting 7 to 11 cycles. The authors tagged each cDNA molecule using a template-switch adaptor with 12 random nucleotides. TCRdb analysed the 5' RACE reads with MiXCR anew, one entry per CDR3 protein. The table has 1.5 million to 2 million distinct CDR3 sequences, almost 35% seen once. Turning to this clonotype: Its antigen is currently unknown.

Per germline, CDR1 DFQATT and CDR2 SNEGSKA (reference sequence). The germline V and J ends were trimmed by 3 bases and 0 bases, with 9 bases remaining between them. CDR3 size: 15 residues. There were healthy Caucasian individuals from Russia, aged roughly 6 to 100, serving as donors. This TCR was sampled from a woman aged 25 to 39 in good health. The chain combines TRBV20-1 with TRBJ2-6, with D unresolved. Sequenced input: blood. Here the CDR3 reads CSASEDNSGANVLTF. CDR3 bases: TGCAGTGCTAGCGAGGATAACTCTGGGGCCAACGTCCTGACTTTC.